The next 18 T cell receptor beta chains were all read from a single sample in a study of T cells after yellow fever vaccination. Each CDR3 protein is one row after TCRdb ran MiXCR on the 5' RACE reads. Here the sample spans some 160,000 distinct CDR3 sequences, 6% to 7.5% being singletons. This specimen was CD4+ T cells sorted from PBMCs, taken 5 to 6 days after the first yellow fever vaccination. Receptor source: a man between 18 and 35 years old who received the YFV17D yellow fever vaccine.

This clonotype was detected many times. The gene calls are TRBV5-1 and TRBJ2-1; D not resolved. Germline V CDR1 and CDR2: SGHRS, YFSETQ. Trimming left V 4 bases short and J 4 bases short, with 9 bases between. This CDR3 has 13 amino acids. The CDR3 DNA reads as TGCGCCAGCAGCAATCTTGTTTACAATGAGCAGTTCTTC. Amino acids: CASSNLVYNEQFF.

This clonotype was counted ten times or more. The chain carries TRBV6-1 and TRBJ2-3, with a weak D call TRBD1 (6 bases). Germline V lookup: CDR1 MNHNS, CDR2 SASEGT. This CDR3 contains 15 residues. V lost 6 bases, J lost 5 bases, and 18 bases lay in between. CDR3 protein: CASRTRPQGLDTQYF. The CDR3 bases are TGTGCCAGCAGGACCCGTCCACAGGGTTTAGATACGCAGTATTTT.

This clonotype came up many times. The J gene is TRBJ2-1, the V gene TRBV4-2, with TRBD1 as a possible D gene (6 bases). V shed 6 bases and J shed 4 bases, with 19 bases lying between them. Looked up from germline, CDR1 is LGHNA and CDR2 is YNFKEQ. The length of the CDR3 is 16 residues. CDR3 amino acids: CASSSPVGQGYNEQFF. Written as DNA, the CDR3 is TGTGCCAGCAGTTCCCCCGTGGGGCAGGGGTACAATGAGCAGTTCTTC.

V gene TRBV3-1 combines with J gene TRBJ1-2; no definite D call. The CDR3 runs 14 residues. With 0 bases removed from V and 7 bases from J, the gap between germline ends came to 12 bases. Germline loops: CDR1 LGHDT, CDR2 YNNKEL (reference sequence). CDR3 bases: TGTGCCAGCAGCCAAGATACATATGTGGGTGGCTACACCTTC. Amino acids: CASSQDTYVGGYTF.

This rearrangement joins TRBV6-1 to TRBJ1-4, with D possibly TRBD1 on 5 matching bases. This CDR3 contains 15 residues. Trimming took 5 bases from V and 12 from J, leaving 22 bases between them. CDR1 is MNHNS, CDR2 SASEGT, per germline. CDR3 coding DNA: TGTGCCAGCAGTCTCGGGGGGAATTATTTTATAGAACTGTTTTTT. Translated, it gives CASSLGGNYFIELFF.

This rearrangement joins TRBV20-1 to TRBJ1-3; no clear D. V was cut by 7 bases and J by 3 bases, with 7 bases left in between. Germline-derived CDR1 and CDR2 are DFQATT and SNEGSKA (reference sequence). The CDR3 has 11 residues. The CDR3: CSVRRGNTIYF. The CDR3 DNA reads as TGCAGTGTCCGTCGTGGAAACACCATATATTTT.

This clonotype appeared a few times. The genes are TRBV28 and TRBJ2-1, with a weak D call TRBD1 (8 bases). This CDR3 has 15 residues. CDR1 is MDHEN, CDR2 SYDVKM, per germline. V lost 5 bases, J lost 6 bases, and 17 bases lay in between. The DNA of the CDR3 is TGTGCCAGCAGTACAAACAGGGGGGGTAGCAATGAGCAGTTCTTC. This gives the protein CASSTNRGGSNEQFF.

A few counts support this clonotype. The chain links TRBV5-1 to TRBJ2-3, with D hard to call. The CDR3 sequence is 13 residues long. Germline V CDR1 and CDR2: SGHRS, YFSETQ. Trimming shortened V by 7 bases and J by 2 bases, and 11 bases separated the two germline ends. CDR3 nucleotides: TGCGCCAGCGCGGCGGCTAACACAGATACGCAGTATTTT. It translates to CASAAANTDTQYF.

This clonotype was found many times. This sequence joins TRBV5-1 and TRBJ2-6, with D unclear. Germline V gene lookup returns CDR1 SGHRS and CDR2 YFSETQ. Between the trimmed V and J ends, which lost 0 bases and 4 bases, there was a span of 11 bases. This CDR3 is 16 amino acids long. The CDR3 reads CASSLDLRRGANVLTF. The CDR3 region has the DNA TGCGCCAGCAGCTTGGATCTGCGACGCGGGGCCAACGTCCTGACTTTC.

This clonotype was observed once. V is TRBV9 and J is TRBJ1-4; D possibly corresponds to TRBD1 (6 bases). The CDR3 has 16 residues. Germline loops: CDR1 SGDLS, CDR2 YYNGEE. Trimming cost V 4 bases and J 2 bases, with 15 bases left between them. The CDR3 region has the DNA TGTGCCAGCAGCCCCCGAGCTAGGGGGACTAATGAAAAACTGTTTTTT. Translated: CASSPRARGTNEKLFF. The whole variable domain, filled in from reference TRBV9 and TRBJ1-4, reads DSGVTQTPKHLITATGQRVTLRCSPRSGDLSVYWYQQSLDQGLQFLIQYYNGEERAKGNILERFSAQQFPDLHSELNLSSLELGDSALYFCASSPRARGTNEKLFFGSGTQLSVL.

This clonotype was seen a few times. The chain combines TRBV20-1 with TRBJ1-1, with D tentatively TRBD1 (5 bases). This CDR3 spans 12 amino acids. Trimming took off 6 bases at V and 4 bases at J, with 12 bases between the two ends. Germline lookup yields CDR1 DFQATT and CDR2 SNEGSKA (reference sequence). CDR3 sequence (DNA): TGCAGTGCAAGCAGGAGGGGCACTGAAGCTTTCTTT. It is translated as CSASRRGTEAFF.

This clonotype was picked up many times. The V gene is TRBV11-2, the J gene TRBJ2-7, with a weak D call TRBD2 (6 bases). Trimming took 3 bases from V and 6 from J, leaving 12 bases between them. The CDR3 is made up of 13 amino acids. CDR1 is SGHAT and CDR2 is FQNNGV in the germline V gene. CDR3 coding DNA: TGTGCCAGCAGCTTGCGACTAGTAGGCGAGCAGTACTTC. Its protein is CASSLRLVGEQYF.

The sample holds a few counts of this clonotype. Written as DNA, the CDR3 is TGTGCCAGCAGCTTAGGGGTCCCTAGCGGTGGCTACACCTTC. Its translation: CASSLGVPSGGYTF. This rearrangement joins TRBV7-9 to TRBJ1-2; D remains ambiguous. The CDR3 extends over 14 amino acids. V shed 1 base and J shed 7 bases, with 13 bases lying between them. The germline CDR1 and CDR2 sequences are SEHNR and FQNEAQ (reference sequence).

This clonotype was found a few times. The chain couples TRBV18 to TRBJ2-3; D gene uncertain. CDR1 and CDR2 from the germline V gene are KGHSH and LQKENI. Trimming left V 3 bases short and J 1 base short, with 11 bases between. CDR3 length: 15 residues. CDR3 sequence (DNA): TGTGCCAGCTCACCGGACGGCTCCGGCACAGATACGCAGTATTTT. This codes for CASSPDGSGTDTQYF. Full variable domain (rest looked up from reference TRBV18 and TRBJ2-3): NAGVMQNPRHLVRRRGQEARLRCSPMKGHSHVYWYRQLPEEGLKFMVYLQKENIIDESGMPKERFSAEFPKEGPSILRIQQVVRGDSAAYFCASSPDGSGTDTQYFGPGTRLTVL.

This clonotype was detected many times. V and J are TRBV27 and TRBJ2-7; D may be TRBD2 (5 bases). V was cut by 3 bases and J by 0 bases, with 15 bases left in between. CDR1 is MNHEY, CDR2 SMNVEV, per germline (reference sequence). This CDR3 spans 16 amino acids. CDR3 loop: CASSFEGRGSSYEQYF. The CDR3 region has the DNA TGTGCCAGCAGTTTTGAGGGCCGGGGATCCTCCTACGAGCAGTACTTC.

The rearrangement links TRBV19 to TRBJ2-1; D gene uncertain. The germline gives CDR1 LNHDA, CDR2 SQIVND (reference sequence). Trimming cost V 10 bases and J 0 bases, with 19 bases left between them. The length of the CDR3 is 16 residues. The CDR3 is CATKPQALSSYNEQFF. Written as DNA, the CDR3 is TGTGCCACTAAACCCCAAGCCCTTAGCTCCTACAATGAGCAGTTCTTC.

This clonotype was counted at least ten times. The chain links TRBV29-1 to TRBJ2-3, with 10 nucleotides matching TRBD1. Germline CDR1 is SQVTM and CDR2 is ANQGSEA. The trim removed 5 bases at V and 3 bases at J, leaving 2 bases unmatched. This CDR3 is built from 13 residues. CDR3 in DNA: TGCAGCGTTCGACAGGGGGCTACAGATACGCAGTATTTT. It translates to CSVRQGATDTQYF.

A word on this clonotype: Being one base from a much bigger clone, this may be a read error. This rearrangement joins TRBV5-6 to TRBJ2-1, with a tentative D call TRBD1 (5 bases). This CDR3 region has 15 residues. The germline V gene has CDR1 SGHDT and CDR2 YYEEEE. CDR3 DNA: TGTGCCAGCAGGATGGGGCCTAATTCCTACGATGAGCAGTTCTTC. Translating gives CASRMGPNSYDEQFF.